This T cell receptor (beta chain) came from a study of T cells in Graves' hyperthyroidism and ophthalmopathy. Study-wide results and caveats: The model forecast ophthalmopathy, anticipating it by a median around 6.9 months before onset.

Absence of ophthalmopathy progression within 18 months defined stable Graves' hyperthyroidism. In patients aged 18 to 65, hyperthyroidism was newly diagnosed, with duration under 2 months. Lactation, pregnancy, other autoimmune disease or uncontrolled infection excluded patients. This clonotype was detected many times. Its antigen remains unidentified. Amplification yielded TCR beta CDR3 regions, with RNA transcripts as the source. HTBI primers were employed in a first-round RT-PCR of the TCR CDR3. Each CDR3 protein is one row after TCRdb ran MiXCR on the multiplex PCR reads. The sample consists of more than 150,000 distinct CDR3 sequences, approximately 17% of them appearing once. This CDR3 has 12 residues. V lost 3 bases to trimming and J lost 7 bases, with 12 bases between them. Looked up from germline, CDR1 is DFQATT and CDR2 is SNEGSKA (reference sequence).

The source of this sequence is a woman in her forties or fifties with Graves' hyperthyroidism. The V call is TRBV20-1, the J call TRBJ1-2; perhaps TRBD1 as D (5 bases). Sequencing was performed on blood. The CDR3 DNA reads TGCAGTGCTAGTAGGGTGCAGGGTGGCTACACCTTC. Protein product: CSASRVQGGYTF.